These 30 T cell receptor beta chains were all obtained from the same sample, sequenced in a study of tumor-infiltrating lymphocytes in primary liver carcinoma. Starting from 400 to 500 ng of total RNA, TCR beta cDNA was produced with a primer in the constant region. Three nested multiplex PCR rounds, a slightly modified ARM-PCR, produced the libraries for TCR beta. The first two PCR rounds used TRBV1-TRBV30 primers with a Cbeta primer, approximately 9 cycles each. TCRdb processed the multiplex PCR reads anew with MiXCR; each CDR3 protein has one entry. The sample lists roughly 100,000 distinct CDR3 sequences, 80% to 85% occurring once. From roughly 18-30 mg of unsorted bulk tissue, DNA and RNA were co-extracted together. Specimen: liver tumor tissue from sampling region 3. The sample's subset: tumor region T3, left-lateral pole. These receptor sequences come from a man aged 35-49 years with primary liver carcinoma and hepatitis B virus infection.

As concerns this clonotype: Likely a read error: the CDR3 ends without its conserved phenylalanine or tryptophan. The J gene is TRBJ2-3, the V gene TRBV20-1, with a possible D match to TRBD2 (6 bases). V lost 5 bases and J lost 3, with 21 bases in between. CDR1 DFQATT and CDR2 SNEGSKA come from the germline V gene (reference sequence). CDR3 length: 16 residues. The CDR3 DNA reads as TGCAGTGCTCGAAGAAGCTGGAGGGCCCTTACAGATACGCAGTATTTG. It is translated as CSARRSWRALTDTQYL.

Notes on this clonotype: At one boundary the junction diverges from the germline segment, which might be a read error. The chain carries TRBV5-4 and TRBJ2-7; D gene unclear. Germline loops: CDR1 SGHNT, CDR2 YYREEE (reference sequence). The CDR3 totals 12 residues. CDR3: CASSPPLGEHYF. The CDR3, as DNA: TGTGCCAGCAGCCCCCCGCTGGGTGAGCATTACTTC.

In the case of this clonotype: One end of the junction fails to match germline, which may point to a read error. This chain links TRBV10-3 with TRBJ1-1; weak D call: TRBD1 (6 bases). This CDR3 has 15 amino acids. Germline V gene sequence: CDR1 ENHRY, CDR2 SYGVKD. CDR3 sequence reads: CTISTRGQENTEAFF. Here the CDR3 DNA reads TGTACCATTTCCACCAGGGGACAAGAGAACACTGAAGCTTTCTTT.

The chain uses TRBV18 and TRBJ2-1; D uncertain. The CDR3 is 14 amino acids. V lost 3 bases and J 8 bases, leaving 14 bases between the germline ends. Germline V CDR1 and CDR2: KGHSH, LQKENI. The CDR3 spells CASSPLGRMDEQFF. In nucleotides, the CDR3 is TGTGCCAGCTCACCCCTAGGAAGGATGGATGAGCAGTTCTTC.

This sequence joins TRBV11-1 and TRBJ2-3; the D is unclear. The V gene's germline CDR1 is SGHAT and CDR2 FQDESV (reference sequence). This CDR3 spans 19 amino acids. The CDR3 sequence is CTISSVGSSVGARTDTQYF. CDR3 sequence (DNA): TGTACCATCAGCTCTGTGGGAAGCTCTGTTGGAGCCCGAACAGATACGCAGTATTTT.

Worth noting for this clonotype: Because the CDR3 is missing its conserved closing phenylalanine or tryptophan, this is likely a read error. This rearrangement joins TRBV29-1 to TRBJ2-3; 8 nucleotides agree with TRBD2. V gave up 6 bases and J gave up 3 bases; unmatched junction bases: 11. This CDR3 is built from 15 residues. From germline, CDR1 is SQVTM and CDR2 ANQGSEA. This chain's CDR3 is CSVEKAGVRTDTQYY. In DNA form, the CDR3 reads TGCAGCGTCGAGAAAGCGGGAGTGAGGACAGATACGCAGTATTAT.

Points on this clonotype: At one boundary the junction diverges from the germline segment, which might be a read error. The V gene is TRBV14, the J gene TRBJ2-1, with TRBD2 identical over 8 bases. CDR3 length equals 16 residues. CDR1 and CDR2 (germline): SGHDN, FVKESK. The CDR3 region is CASSAVAGCINNEQFF. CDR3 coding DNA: TGCGCCAGCAGTGCCGTAGCGGGATGTATAAACAATGAGCAGTTCTTC.

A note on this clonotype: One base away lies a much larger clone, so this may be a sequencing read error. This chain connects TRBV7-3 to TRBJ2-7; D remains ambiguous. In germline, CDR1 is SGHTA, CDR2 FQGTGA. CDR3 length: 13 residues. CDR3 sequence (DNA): TGTGCCAGCAGCTTAACAGGGTTAAACGAGCAGCACTTC. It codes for CASSLTGLNEQHF.

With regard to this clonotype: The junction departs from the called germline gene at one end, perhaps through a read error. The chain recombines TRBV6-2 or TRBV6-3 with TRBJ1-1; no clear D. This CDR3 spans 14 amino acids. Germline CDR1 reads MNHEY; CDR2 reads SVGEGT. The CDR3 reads CASSHQEGRTEAFF. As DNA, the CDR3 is TGTGCCAGCAGTCACCAGGAGGGTAGGACTGAGGCTTTCTTT.

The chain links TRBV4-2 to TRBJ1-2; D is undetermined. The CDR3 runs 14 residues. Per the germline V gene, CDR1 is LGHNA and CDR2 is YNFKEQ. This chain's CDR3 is CVSSPLEGNYGYTF. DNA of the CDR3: TGTGTCAGTAGCCCCTTAGAAGGGAACTATGGCTACACCTTC.

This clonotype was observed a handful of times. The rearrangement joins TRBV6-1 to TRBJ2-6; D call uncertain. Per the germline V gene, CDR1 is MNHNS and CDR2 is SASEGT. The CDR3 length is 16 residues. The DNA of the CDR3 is TGTGCTACCAGTGAACAGCCCAAGGCTGGGGCCAACGTCCTGACTTTC. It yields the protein CATSEQPKAGANVLTF.

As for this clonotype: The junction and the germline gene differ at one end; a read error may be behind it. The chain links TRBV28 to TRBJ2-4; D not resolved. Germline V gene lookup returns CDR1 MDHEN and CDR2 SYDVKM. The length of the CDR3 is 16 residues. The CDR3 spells CASSTYRAKAKNIQNF. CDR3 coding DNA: TGCGCCAGCAGTACATACCGGGCCAAGGCCAAAAACATTCAGAACTTC.

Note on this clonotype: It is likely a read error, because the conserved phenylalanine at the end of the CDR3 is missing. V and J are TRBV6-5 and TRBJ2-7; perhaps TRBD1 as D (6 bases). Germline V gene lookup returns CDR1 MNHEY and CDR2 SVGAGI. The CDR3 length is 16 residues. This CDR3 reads CASSYGGRGHTYEQYS. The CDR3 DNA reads TGTGCCAGTAGTTACGGAGGCAGGGGACATACCTACGAGCAGTACTCC.

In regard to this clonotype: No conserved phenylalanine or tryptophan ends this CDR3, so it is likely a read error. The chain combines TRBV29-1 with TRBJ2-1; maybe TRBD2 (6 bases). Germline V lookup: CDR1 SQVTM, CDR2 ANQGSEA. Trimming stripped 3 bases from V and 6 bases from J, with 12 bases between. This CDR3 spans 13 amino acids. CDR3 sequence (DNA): TGCAGCGTTGAGGGGGGAGTCACCAATGAGCAGTTCCTC. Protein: CSVEGGVTNEQFL.

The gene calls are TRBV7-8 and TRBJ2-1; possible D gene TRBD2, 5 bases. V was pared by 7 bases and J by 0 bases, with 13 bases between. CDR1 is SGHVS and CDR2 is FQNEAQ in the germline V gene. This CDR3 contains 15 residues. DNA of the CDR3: TGTGCCAGCAACCTTCGGACTGGCTCCTACAATGAGCAGTTCTTC. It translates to CASNLRTGSYNEQFF.

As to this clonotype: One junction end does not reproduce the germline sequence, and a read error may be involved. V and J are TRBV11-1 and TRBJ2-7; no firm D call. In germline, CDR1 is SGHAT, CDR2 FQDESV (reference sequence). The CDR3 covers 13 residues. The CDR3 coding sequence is TGTGCCAGCAGGGGGAAGCGATGCTACGAACAGTATTTC. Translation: CASRGKRCYEQYF. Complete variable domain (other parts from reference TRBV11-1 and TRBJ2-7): EAEVAQSPRYKITEKSQAVAFWCDPISGHATLYWYRQILGQGPELLVQFQDESVVDDSQLPKDRFSAERLKGVDSTLKIQPAELGDSAMYLCASRGKRCYEQYFGPGTRLTVT.

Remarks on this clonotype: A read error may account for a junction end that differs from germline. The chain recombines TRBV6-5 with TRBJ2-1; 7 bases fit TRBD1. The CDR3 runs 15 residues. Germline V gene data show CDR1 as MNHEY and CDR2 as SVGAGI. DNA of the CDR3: TGTGACAGCAGTTACGCCGGACAGGCGAACAATGAGCACTTCTTC. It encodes CDSSYAGQANNEHFF.

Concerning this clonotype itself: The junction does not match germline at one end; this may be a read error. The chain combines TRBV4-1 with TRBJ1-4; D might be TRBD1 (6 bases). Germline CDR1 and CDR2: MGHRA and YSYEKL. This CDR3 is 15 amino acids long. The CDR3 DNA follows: TGCGCCAGCAGCCTCTGGGGGGCGGCTAACGAAAAACTGTTTTTT. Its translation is CASSLWGAANEKLFF.

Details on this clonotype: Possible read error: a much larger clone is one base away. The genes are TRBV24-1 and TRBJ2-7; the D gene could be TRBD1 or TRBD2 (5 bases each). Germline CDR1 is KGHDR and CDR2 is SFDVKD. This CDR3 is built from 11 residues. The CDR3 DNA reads TGTACCACCAGTGATGGGGGCGAGCAGTACTTC. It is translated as CTTSDGGEQYF.

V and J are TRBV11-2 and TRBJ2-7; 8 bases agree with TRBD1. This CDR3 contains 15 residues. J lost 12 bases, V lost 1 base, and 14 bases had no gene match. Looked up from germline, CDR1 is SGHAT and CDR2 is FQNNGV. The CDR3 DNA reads TGTGCCAGCAGCTTAGGATGGACAGGGAAAAACGAGTGGTACTTC. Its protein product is CASSLGWTGKNEWYF.

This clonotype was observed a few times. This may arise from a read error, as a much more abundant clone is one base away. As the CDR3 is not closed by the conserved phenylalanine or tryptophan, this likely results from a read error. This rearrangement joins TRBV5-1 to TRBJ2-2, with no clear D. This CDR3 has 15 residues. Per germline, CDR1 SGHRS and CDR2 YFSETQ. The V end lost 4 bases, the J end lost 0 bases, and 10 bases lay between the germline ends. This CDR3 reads CASSTRQTNTGELFS. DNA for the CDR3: TGCGCCAGCAGCACCAGGCAGACGAACACCGGGGAGCTGTTTTCT.

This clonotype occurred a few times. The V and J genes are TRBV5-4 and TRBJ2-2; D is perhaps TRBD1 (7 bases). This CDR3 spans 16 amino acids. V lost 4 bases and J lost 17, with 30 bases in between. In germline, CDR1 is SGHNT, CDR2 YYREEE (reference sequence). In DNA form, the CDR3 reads TGTGCCAGCAGCGTGGCCCAGGGGGGAGGCACCGGGGAGATATTTTTT. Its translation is CASSVAQGGGTGEIFF.

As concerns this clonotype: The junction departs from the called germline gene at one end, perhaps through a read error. The CDR3 DNA reads TGCGCCAACAGCTCCTGGGACGGGGGAAGGAATTCACCCCTCCATTTT. Translating gives CANSSWDGGRNSPLHF. The rearrangement links TRBV4-3 to TRBJ1-6, with D possibly being TRBD1 (5 bases). CDR1 LGHNA and CDR2 YSLEER come from the germline V gene. The CDR3 runs 16 residues.

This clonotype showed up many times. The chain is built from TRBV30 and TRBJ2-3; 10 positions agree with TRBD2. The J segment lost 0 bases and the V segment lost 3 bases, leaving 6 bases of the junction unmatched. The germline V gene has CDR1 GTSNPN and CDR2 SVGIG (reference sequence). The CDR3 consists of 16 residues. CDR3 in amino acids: CAWSIGTSASTDTQYF. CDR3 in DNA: TGTGCCTGGAGCATAGGGACTAGCGCCAGCACAGATACGCAGTATTTT.

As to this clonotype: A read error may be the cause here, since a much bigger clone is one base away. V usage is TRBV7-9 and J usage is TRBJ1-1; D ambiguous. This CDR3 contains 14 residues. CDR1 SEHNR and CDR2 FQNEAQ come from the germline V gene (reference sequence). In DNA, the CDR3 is TGTGACAGCAGCTTGATGATCGGCGGCACTGAAGCTTTCTTT. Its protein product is CDSSLMIGGTEAFF.

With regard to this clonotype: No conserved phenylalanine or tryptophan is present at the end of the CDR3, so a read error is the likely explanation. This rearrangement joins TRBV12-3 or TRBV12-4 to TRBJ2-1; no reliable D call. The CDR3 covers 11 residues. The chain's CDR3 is CGSTRSNEQFS. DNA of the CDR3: TGTGGTAGCACCCGGAGCAATGAGCAGTTCTCC.

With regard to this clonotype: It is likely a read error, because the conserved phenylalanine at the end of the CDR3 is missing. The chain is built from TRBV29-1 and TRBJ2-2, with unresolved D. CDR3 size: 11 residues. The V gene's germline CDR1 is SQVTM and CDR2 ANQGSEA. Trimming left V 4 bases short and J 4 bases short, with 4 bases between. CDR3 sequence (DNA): TGCAGCGTTGCACTCACCGGGGAGCTGTTTATT. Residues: CSVALTGELFI.

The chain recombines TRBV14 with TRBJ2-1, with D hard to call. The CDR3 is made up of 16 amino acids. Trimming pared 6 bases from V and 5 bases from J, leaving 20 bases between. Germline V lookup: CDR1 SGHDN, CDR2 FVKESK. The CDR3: CASSAVPCWVNNEQFF. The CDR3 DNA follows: TGTGCCAGCAGTGCCGTACCGTGTTGGGTAAACAATGAGCAGTTCTTC.

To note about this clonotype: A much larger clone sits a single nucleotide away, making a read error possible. DNA for the CDR3: TGCGCCAGCAGCTTTTGCGGGATTAGCACAGATACGCAGTATTTT. It codes for CASSFCGISTDTQYF. V and J are TRBV5-1 and TRBJ2-3; possibly TRBD2 for D (6 bases). The CDR3 sequence is 15 residues long. Trimming left V 2 bases short and J 0 bases short, with 10 bases between. Germline V gene sequence: CDR1 SGHRS, CDR2 YFSETQ.

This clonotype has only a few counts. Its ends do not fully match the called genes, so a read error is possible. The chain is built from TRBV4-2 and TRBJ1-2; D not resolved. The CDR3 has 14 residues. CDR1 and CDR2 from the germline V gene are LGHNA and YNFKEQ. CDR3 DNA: TGTGCCAGCAGCCCATTAGAAGGGAACTGTGGCTACACCTTC. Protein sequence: CASSPLEGNCGYTF.